Sequencing of this T cell receptor (beta chain) was carried out in a study of blood T cell repertoires in COVID-19. Assay used: immunoSEQ multiplex PCR; TCRdb lists only in-frame clones, some missing. The sample lists 260,000 or so clones; roughly four fifths were seen once. Germline V lookup: CDR1 LGHNA, CDR2 YNFKEQ. The CDR3 consists of 17 residues. The V segment lost 0 bases and the J segment 10 bases; nucleotides outside the gene matches: 12. This clone was seen a single time. Input material: peripheral blood. The chain has TRBV4-2 and TRBJ1-6; the match to TRBD1 covers 7 bases. The TCR sequence derives from a woman aged 65 to 85 with acute or convalescent COVID-19. The CDR3 bases are TGTGCCAGCAGCCAAGATCCGCGGACAGGTCGTGGCTCACCCCTCCACTTT. It encodes CASSQDPRTGRGSPLHF.